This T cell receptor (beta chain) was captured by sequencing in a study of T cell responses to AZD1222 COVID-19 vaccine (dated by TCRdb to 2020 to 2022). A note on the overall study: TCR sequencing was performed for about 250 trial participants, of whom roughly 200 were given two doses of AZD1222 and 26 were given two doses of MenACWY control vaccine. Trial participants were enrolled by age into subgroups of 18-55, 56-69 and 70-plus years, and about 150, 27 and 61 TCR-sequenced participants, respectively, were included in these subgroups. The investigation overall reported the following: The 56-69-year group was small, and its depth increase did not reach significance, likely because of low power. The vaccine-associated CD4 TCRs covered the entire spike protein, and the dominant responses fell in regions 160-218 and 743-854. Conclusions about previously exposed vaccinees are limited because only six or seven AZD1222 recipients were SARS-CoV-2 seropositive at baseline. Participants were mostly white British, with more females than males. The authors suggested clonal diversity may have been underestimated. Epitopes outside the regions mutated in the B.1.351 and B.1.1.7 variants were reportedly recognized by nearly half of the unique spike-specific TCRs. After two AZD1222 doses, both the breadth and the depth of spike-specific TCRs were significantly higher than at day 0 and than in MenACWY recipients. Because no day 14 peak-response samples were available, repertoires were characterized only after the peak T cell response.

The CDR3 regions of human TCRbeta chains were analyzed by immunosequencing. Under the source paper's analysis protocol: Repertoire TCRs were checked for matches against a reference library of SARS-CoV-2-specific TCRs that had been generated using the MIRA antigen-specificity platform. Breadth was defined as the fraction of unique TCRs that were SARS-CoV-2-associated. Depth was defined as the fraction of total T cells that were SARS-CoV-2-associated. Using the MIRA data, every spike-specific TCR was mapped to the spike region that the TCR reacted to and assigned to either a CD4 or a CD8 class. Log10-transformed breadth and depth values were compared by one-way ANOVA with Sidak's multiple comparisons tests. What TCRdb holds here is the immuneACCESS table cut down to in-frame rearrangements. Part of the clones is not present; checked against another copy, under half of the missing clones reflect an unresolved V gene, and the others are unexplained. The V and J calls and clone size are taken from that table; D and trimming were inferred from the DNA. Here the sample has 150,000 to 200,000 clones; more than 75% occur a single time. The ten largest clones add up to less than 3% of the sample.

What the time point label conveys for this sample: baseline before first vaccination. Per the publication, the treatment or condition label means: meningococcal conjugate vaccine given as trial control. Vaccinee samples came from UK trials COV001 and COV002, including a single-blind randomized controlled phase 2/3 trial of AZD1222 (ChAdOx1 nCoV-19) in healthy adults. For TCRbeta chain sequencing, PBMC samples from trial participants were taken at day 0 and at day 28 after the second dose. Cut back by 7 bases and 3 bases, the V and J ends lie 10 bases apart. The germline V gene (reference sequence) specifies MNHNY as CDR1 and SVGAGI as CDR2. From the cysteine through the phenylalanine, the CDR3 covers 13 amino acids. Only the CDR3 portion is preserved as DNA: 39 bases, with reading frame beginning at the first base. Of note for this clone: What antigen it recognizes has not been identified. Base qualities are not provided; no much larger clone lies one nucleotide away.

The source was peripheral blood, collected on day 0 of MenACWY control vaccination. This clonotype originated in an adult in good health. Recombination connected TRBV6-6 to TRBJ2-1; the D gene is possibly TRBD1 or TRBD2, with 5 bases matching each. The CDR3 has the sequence CASTGGGYNEQFF. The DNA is TGTGCCAGCACCGGTGGGGGCTACAATGAGCAGTTCTTC.